This T cell receptor (beta chain) is from a study of molecular identifiers for immune sequencing clone quantification. Via MiXCR, TCRdb re-called the PCR reads, giving one row per CDR3 protein. The sample consists of just under 650,000 distinct CDR3 sequences, 15% to 20% of them appearing once. The CDR3 contains 12 residues. Germline CDR1 reads LNHDA; CDR2 reads SQIVND (reference sequence). Trimming took 11 bases from V and 4 from J, leaving 9 bases between them. Sorting selected naive CD8 T cells with a CD8+CD4-CCR7+CD45RA+ phenotype. This clonotype was seen ten or more times. The rearrangement links TRBV19 to TRBJ2-6; no definite D call. This receptor was identified in a human donor in good health. Some libraries in this study had Jurkat cell RNA spiked in. Material for sequencing was naive CD8+ T cells from blood, with Jurkat cell RNA spiked in. Documented subset: FACS-sorted CD8+CD4-CCR7+CD45RA+ naive T cells. The CDR3 bases are TGTGCCGTAAACCTCGGGGCCAACGTCCTGACTTTC. As protein: CAVNLGANVLTF.